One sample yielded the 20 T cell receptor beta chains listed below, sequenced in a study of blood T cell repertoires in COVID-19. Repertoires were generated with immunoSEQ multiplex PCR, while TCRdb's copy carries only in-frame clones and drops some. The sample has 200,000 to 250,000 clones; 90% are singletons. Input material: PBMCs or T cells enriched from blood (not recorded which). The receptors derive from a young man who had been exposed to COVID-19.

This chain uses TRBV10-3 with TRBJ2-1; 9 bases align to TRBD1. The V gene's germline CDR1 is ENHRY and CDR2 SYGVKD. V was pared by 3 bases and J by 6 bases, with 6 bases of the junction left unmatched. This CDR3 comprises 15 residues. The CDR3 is CAISDRDREGNEQFF. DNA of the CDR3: TGTGCCATCAGTGACCGGGACAGGGAGGGCAATGAGCAGTTCTTC.

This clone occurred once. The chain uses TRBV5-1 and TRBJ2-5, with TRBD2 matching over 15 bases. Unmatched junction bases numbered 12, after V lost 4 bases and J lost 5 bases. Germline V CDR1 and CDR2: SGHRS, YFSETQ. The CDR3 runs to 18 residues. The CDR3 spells CASSLGLAGGPVSETQYF. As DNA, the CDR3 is TGCGCCAGCAGCCTCGGACTAGCGGGGGGGCCTGTCTCGGAGACCCAGTACTTC.

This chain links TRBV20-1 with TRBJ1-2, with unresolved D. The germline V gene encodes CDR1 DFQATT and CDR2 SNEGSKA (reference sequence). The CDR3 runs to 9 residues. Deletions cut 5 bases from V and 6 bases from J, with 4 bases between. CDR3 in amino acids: CSAFDGYTF. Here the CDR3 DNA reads TGCAGTGCTTTCGATGGCTACACCTTC.

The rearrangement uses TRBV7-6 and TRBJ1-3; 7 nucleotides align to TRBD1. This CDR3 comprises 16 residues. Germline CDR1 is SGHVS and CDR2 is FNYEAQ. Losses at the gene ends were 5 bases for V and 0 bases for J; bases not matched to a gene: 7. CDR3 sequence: CASSPQGSFSGNTIYF. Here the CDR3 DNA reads TGTGCCAGCAGCCCACAGGGGTCTTTCTCTGGAAACACCATATATTTT.

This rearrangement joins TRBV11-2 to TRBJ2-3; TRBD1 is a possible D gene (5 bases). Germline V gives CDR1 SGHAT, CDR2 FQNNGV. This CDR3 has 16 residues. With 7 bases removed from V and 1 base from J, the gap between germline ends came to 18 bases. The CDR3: CASTYGRGAGTDTQYF. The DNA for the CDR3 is TGTGCCAGCACCTATGGGCGTGGGGCGGGCACAGATACGCAGTATTTT.

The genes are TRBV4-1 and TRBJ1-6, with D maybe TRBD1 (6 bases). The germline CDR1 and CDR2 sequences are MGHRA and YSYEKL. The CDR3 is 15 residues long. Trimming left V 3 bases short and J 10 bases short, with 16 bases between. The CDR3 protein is CASSQGGTPPSPLHF. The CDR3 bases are TGCGCCAGCAGCCAGGGTGGGACACCCCCATCACCCCTCCACTTT.

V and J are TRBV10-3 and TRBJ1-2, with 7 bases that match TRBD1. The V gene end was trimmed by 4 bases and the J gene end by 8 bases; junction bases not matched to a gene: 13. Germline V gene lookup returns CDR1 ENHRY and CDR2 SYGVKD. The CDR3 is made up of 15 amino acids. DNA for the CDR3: TGTGCCATCAGTGGGGTTCAGGGGGGACCGCGGGGCTACACCTTC. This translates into CAISGVQGGPRGYTF.

The CDR3 DNA reads as TGTGCCAGCAGGGCCGGGTTGGAGGGTGAGCAGTACTTC. It encodes CASRAGLEGEQYF. The chain joins TRBV2 to TRBJ2-7; maybe TRBD2 (6 bases). Trimming took 6 bases from V and 7 from J, leaving 16 bases between them. Germline-derived CDR1 and CDR2 are SNHLY and FYNNEI. This CDR3 region has 13 residues.

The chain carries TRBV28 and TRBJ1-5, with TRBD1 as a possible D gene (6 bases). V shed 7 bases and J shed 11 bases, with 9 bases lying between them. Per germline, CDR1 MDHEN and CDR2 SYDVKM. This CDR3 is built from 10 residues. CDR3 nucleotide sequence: TGTGCCAGCATGTCAGGGGCCCAGCATTTT. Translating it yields CASMSGAQHF.

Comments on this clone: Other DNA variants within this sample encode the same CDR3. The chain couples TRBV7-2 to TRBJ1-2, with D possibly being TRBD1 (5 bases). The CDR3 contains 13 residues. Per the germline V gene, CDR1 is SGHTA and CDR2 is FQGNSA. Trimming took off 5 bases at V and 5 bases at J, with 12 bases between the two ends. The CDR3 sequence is CASSPQGLYGYTF. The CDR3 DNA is TGTGCCAGCAGCCCGCAGGGACTTTATGGCTACACCTTC.

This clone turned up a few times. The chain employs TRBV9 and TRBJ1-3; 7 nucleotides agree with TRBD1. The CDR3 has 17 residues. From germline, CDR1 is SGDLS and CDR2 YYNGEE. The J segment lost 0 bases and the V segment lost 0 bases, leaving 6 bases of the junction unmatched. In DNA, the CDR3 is TGTGCCAGCAGCGTAGTCCCGGCAGGGGGCTCTGGAAACACCATATATTTT. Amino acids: CASSVVPAGGSGNTIYF.

CDR3 region: CAWRDRTGSSPLHF. The CDR3 DNA follows: TGTGCCTGGAGGGACCGGACAGGGAGTTCACCCCTCCACTTT. This sequence joins TRBV30 and TRBJ1-6, with 8 positions matching TRBD1. The V gene end was trimmed by 3 bases and the J gene end by 9 bases; junction bases not matched to a gene: 7. Germline V lookup: CDR1 GTSNPN, CDR2 SVGIG (reference sequence). CDR3 length: 14 amino acids.

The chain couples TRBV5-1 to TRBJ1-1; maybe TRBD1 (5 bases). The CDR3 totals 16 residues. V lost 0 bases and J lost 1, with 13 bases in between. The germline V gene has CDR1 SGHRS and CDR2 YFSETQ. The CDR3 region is CASSLVLGGENTEAFF. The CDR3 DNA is TGCGCCAGCAGCTTGGTTCTTGGGGGGGAGAACACTGAAGCTTTCTTT. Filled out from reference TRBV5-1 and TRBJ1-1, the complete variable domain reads KAGVTQTPRYLIKTRGQQVTLSCSPISGHRSVSWYQQTPGQGLQFLFEYFSETQRNKGNFPGRFSGRQFSNSRSEMNVSTLELGDSALYLCASSLVLGGENTEAFFGQGTRLTVV.

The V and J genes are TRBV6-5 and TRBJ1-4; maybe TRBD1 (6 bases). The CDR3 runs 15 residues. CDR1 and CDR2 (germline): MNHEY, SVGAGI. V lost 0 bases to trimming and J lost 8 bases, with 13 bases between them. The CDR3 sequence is CASSYSGGRGEKLFF. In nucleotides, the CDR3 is TGTGCCAGCAGTTACTCGGGGGGGCGCGGGGAAAAACTGTTTTTT.

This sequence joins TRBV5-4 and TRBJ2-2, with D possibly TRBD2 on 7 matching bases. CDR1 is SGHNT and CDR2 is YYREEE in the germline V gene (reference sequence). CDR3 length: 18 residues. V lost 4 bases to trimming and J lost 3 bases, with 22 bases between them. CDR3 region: CASSRSTGGSVYTGELFF. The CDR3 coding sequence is TGTGCCAGCAGCCGCTCAACGGGGGGCTCAGTTTACACCGGGGAGCTGTTTTTT.

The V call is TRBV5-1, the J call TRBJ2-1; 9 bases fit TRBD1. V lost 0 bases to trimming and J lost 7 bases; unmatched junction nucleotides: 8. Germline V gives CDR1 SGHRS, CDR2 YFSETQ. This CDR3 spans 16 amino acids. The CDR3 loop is CASSLVQGQGRNEQFF. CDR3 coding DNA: TGCGCCAGCAGCTTGGTTCAGGGACAGGGTAGAAATGAGCAGTTCTTC.

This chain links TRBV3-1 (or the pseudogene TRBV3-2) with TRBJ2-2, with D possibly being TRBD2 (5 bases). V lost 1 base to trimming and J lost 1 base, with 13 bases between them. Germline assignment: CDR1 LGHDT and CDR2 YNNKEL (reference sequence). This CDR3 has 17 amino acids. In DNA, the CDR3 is TGTGCCAGCAGCCAAGTACCAGCGGAAAAGAACACCGGGGAGCTGTTTTTT. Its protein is CASSQVPAEKNTGELFF.

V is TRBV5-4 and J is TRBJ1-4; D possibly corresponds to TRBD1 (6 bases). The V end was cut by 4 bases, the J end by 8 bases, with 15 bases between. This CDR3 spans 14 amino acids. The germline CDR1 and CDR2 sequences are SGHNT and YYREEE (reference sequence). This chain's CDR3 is CASSARDTNEKLFF. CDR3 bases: TGTGCCAGCAGCGCCCGGGACACCAACGAAAAACTGTTTTTT.

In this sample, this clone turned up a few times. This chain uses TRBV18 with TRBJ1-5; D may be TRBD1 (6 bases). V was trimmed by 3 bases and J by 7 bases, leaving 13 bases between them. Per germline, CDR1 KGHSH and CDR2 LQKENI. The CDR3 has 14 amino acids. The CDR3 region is CASSPTRGKQPQHF. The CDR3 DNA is TGTGCCAGCTCACCGACGAGGGGGAAACAGCCCCAGCATTTT.

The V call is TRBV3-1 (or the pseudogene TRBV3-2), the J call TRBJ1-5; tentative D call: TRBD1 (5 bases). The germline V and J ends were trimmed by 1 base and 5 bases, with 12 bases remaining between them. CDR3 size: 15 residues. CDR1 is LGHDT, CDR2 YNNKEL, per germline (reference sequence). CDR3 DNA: TGTGCCAGCAGCCAAGGATGGACGGGGGATCAGCCCCAGCATTTT. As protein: CASSQGWTGDQPQHF.